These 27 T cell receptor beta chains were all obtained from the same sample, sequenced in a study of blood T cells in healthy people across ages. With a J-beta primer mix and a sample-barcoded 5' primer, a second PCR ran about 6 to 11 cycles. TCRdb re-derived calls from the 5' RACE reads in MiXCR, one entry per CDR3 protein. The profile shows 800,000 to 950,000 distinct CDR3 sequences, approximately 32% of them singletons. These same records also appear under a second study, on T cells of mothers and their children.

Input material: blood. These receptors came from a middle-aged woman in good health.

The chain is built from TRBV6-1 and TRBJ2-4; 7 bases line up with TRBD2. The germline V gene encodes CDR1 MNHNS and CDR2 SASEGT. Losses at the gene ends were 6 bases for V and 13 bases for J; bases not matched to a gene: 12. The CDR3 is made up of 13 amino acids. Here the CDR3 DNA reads TGTGCCAGCAGGGCGGGAGCCTACAATGAGCAGTACTTC. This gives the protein CASRAGAYNEQYF.

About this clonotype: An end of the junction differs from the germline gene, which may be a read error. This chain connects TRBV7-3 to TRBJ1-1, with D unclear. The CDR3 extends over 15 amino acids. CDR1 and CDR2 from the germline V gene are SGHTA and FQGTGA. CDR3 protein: CASSPDLVVNIEAFF. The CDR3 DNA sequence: TGTGCCAGCAGCCCCGATCTTGTCGTGAACATTGAAGCTTTCTTT.

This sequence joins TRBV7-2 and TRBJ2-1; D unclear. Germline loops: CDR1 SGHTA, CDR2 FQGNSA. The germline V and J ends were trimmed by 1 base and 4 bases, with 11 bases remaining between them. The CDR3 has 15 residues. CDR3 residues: CASSLVHAGYNEQFF. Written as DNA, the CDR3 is TGTGCCAGCAGCTTAGTTCATGCAGGTTACAATGAGCAGTTCTTC.

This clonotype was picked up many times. The CDR3 sequence: CASSPDTSGNTIYF. CDR3 DNA: TGTGCCAGCAGCCCTGACACTAGTGGAAACACCATATATTTT. This sequence joins TRBV7-9 and TRBJ1-3; D gene unclear. CDR1 is SEHNR, CDR2 FQNEAQ, per germline (reference sequence). This CDR3 has 14 residues. V was cut by 5 bases and J by 3 bases, with 11 bases left in between.

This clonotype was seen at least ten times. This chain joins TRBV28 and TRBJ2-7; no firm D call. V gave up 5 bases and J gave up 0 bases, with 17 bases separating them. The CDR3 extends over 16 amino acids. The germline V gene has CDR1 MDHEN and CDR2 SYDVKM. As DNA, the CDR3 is TGTGCCAGCAGTCACCCCCCCGATCGAAGCTCCTACGAGCAGTACTTC. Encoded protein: CASSHPPDRSSYEQYF.

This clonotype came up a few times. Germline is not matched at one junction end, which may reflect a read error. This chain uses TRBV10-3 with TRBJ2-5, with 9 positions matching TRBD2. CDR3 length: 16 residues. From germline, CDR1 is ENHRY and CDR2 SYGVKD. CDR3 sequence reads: CVISEGLAGEQETQYF. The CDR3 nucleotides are TGTGTCATCAGTGAAGGGTTAGCGGGAGAACAAGAGACCCAGTACTTC.

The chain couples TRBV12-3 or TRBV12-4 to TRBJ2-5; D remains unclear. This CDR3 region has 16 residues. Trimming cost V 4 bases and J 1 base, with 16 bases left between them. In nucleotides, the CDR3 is TGTGCCAGCAGTTCCCGACGGTTTTGGCCCCAAGAGACCCAGTACTTC. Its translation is CASSSRRFWPQETQYF.

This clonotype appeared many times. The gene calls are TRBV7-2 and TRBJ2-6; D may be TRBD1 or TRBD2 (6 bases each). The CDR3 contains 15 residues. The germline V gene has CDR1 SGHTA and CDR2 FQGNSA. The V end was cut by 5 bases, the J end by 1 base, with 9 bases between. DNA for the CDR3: TGTGCCAGCAGCCGAGGGGGGTCTGGGGCCAACGTCCTGACTTTC. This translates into CASSRGGSGANVLTF.

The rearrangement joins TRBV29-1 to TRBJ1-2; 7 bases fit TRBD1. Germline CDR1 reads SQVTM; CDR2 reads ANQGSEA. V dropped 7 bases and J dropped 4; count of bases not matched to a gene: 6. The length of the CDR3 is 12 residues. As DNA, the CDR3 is TGCAGCGCTTCGACAGGGACCTATGGCTACACCTTC. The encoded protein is CSASTGTYGYTF.

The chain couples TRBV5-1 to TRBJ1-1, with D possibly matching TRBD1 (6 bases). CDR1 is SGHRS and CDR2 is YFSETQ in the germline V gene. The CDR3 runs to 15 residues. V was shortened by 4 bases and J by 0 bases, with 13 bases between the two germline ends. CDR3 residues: CASSQGTTMNTEAFF. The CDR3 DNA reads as TGCGCCAGCAGCCAGGGGACAACCATGAACACTGAAGCTTTCTTT.

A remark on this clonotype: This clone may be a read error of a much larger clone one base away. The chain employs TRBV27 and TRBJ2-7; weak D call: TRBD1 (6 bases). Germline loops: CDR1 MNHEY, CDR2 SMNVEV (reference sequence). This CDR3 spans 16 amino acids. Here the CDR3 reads CACSRKQGENSYEQYF. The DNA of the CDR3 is TGTGCCTGCAGTCGCAAACAGGGTGAAAACTCCTACGAGCAGTACTTC.

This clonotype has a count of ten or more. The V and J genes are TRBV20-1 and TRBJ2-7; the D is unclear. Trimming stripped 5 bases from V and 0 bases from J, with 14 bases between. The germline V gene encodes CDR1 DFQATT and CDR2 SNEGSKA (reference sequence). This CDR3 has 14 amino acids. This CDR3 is CSAGKTFPSYEQYF. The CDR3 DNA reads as TGCAGTGCTGGAAAGACATTCCCCTCCTACGAGCAGTACTTC.

Written as DNA, the CDR3 is TGCAGTGCTAGTGGGGACATCTCTGGAAACACCATATATTTT. This sequence encodes CSASGDISGNTIYF. The genes are TRBV20-1 and TRBJ1-3; possibly TRBD1 for D (6 bases). The V and J ends lost 3 bases and 0 bases respectively, with 9 bases between them. CDR1 DFQATT and CDR2 SNEGSKA come from the germline V gene (reference sequence). This CDR3 comprises 14 residues.

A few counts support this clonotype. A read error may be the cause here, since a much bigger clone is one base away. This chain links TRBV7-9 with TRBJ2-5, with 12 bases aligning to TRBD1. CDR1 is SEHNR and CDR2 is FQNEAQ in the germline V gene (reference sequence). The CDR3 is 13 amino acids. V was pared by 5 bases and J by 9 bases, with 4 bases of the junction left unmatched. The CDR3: CASSPGTGGPQYF. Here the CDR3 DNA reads TGTGCCAGCAGCCCAGGGACAGGGGGCCCCCAGTACTTC.

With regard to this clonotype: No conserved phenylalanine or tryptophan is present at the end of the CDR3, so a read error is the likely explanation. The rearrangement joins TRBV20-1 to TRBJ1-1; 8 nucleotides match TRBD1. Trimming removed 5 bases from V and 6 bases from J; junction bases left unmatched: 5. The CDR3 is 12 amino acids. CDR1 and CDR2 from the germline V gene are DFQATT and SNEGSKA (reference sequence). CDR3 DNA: TGCAGTGCTGGACAGGGATACTCTGAAGCTTTCTTG. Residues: CSAGQGYSEAFL.

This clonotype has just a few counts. CDR3 nucleotides: TGTGCCAGCGCGCCCACGGCTATCCCGCAAAATACGCAGTATTTT. This gives the protein CASAPTAIPQNTQYF. The J gene is TRBJ2-3, the V gene TRBV7-8; unclear D gene. The CDR3 runs 15 residues. V dropped 8 bases and J dropped 7 bases, with 22 bases sitting between them. CDR1 and CDR2 (germline): SGHVS, FQNEAQ.

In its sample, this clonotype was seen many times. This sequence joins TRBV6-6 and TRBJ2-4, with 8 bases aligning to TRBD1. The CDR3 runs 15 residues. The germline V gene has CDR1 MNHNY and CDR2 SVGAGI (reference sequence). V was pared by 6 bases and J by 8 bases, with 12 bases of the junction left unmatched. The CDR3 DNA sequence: TGTGCCAGCAGAAAAGGACAGGGCGTTAAGGACATTCAGTACTTC. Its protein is CASRKGQGVKDIQYF.

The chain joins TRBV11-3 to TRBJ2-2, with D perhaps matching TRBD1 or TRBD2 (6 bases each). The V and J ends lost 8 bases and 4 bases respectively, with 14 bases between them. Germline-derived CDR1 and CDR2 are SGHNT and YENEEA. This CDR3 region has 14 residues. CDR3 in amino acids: CASAQQGGTGELFF. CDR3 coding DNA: TGTGCCAGCGCCCAACAGGGAGGCACCGGGGAGCTGTTTTTT. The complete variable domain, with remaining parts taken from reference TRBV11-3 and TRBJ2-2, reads EAGVVQSPRYKIIEKKQPVAFWCNPISGHNTLYWYLQNLGQGPELLIRYENEEAVDDSQLPKDRFSAERLKGVDSTLKIQPAELGDSAVYLCASAQQGGTGELFFGEGSRLTVL.

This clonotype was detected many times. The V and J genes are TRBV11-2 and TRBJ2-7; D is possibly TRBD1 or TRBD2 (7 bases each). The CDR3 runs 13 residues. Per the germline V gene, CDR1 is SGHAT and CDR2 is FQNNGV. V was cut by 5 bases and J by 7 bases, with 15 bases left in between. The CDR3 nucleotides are TGTGCCAGCAGCCCAGGGGGGGCCGGGGAGCAGTACTTC. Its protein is CASSPGGAGEQYF.

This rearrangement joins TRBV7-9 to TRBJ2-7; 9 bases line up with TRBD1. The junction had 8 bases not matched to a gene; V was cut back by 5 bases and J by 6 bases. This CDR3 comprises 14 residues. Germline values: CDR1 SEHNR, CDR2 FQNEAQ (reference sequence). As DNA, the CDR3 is TGTGCCAGCAGCCCCGGGACAGGGTGGACCGAGCAGTACTTC. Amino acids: CASSPGTGWTEQYF.

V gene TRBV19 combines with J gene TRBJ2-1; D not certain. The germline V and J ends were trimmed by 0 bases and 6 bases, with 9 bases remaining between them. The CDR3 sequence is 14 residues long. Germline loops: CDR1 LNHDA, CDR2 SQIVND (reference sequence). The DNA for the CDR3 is TGTGCCAGTAGTATAGAGGGTTGGGGCAATGAGCAGTTCTTC. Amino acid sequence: CASSIEGWGNEQFF.

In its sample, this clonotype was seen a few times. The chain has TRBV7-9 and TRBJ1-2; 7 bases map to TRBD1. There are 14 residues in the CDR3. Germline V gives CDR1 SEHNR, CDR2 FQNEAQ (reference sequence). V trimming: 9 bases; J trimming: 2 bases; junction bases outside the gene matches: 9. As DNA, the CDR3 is TGTGCCAGTAGAAGGGGACAGAGAAACTATGGCTACACCTTC. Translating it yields CASRRGQRNYGYTF.

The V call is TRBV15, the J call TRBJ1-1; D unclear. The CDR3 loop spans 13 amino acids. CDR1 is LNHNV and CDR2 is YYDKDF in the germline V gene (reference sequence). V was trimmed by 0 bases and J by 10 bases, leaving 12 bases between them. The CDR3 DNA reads TGTGCCACCAGCAGAGATCTTGGCGAAGTAGCTTTCTTT. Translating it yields CATSRDLGEVAFF.

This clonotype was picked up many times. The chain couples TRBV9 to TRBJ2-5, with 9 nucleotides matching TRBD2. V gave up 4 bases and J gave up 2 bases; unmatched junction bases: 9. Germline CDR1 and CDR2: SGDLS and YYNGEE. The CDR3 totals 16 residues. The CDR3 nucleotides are TGTGCCAGCAGCCAGCGGGGGGCGTCTATACAAGAGACCCAGTACTTC. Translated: CASSQRGASIQETQYF.

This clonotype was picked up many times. CDR3 bases: TGTGCCAGCAGCTTAGGATTGCGGACAGTCTCCTACGAGCAGTACTTC. Translation gives CASSLGLRTVSYEQYF. V gene TRBV7-2 combines with J gene TRBJ2-7, with TRBD1 as a possible D gene (6 bases). The CDR3 length is 16 residues. Trimming removed 1 base at V and 0 bases at J, with 13 bases between. The germline gives CDR1 SGHTA, CDR2 FQGNSA.

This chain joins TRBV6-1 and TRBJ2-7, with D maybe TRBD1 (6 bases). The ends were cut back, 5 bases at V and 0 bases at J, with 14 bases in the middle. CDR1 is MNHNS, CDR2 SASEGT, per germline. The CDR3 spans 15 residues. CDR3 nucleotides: TGTGCCAGCAGTCCAACGGACAGAGTCTCCTACGAGCAGTACTTC. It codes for CASSPTDRVSYEQYF.

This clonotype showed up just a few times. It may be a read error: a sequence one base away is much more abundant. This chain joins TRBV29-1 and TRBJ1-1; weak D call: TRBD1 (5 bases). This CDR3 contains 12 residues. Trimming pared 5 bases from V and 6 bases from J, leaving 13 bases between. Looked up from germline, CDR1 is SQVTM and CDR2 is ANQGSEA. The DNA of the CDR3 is TGCAGCGTTATATTGGACATCCCTGAAGCTTTCTTT. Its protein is CSVILDIPEAFF. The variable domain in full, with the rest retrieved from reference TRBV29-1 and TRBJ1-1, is SAVISQKPSRDICQRGTSLTIQCQVDSQVTMMFWYRQQPGQSLTLIATANQGSEATYESGFVIDKFPISRPNLTFSTLTVSNMSPEDSSIYLCSVILDIPEAFFGQGTRLTVV.